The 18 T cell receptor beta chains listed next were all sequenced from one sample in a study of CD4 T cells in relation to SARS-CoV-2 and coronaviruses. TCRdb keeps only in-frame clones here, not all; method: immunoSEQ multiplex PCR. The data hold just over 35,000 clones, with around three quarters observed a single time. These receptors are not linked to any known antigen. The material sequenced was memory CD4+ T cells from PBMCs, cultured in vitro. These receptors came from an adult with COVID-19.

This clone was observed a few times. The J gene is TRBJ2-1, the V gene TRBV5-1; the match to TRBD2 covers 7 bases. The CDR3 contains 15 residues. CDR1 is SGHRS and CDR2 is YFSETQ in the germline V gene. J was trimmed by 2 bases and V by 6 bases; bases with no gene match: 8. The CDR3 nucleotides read TGCGCCAGCAAACCTGGCGGGAGTCCCTACAATGAGCAGTTCTTC. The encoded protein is CASKPGGSPYNEQFF.

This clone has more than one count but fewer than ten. In DNA, the CDR3 is TGTGCCAGCAGCTCCGAGGGACTAGCGGGAGGGCCCTTCTACAATGAGCAGTTCTTC. Residues: CASSSEGLAGGPFYNEQFF. This chain joins TRBV13 and TRBJ2-1, with 16 positions matching TRBD2. The V gene's germline CDR1 is PRHDT and CDR2 FYEKMQ (reference sequence). With V trimmed by 4 bases and J by 3 bases, 9 bases remained unmatched. The CDR3 is 19 amino acids.

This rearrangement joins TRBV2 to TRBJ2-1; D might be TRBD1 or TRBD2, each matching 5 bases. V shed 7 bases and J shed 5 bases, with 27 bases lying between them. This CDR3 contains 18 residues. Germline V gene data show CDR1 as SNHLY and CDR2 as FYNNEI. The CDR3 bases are TGTGCCAGCATGGGACCCCGGGCCCCCCAAGTAAAGCACAATGAGCAGTTCTTC. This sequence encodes CASMGPRAPQVKHNEQFF.

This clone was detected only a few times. The chain's CDR3 is CASGFSGANVLTF. DNA for the CDR3: TGCGCCAGCGGTTTCTCTGGGGCCAACGTCCTGACTTTC. The chain recombines TRBV10-1 with TRBJ2-6; no reliable D call. Germline V gene lookup returns CDR1 WNHNN and CDR2 SYGVQD (reference sequence). The CDR3 is made up of 13 amino acids. V was trimmed by 8 bases and J by 0 bases, leaving 5 bases between them.

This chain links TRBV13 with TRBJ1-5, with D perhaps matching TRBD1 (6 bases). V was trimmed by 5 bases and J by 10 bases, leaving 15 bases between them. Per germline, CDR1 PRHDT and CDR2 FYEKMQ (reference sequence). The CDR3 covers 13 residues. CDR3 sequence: CASSLNRVSPQHF. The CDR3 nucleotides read TGTGCCAGCAGCCTGAACAGGGTATCCCCCCAGCATTTT.

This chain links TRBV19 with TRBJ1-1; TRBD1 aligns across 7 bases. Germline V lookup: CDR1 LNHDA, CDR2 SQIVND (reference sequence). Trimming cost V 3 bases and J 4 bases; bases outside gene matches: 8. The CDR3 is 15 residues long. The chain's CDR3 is CASSILQGLGTEAFF. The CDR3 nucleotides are TGTGCCAGTAGTATCCTACAGGGGTTGGGCACTGAAGCTTTCTTT.

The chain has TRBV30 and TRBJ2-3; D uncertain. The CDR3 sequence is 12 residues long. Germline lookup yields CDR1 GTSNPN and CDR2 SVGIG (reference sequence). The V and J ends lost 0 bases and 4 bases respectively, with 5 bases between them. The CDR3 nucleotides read TGTGCCTGGAGTGTACTTGCAGATACGCAGTATTTT. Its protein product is CAWSVLADTQYF.

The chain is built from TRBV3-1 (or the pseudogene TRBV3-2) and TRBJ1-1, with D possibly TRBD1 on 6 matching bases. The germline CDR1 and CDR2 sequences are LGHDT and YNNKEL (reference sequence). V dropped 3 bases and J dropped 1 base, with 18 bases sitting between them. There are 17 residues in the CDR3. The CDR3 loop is CASSQATGLVPNTEAFF. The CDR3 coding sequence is TGTGCCAGCAGCCAGGCCACAGGGTTAGTACCGAACACTGAAGCTTTCTTT.

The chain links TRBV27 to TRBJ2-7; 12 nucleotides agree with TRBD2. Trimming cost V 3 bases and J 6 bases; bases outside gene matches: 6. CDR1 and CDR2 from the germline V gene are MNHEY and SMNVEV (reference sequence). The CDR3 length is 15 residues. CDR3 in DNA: TGTGCCAGCAGTTTCGGGACTAGCGGGTACGGCGAGCAGTACTTC. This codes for CASSFGTSGYGEQYF.

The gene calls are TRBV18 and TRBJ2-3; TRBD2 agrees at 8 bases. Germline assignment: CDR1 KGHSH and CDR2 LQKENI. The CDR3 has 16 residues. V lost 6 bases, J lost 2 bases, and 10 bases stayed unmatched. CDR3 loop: CASSRLAPTVTDTQYF. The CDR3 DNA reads TGTGCCAGCTCGCGACTAGCGCCGACCGTCACAGATACGCAGTATTTT.

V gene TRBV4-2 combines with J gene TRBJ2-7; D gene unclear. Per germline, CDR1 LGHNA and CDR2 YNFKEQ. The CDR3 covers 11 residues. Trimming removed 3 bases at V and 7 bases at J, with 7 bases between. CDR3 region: CASSQGKEQYF. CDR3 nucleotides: TGTGCCAGCAGCCAGGGTAAGGAGCAGTACTTC.

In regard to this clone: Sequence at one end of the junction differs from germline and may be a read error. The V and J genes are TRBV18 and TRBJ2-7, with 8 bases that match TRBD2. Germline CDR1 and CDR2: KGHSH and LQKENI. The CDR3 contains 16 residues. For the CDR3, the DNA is TGTGCCAGCTCCCCACTCCAACTAGCGGTCTCCTACGAGCAGTACTTC. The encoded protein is CASSPLQLAVSYEQYF.

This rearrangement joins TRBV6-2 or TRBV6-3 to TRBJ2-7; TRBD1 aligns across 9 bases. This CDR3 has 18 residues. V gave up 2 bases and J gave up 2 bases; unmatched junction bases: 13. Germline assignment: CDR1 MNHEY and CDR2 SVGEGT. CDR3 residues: CASSYRPGTGTLTYEQYF. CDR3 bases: TGTGCCAGCAGTTACCGTCCCGGGACAGGGACGCTTACCTACGAGCAGTACTTC.

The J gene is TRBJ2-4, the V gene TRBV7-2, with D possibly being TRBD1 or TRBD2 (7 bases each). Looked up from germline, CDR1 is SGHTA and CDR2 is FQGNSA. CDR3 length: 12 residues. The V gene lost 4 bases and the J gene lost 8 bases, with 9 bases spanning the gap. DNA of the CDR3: TGTGCCAGCAGCTCAGGGGGGGACATTCAGTACTTC. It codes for CASSSGGDIQYF.

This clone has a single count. The DNA for the CDR3 is TGTGCCAGCAGCGTAGGGCCAGCTTCCTACGAGCAGTACTTC. Translated, it gives CASSVGPASYEQYF. This sequence joins TRBV9 and TRBJ2-7; D unresolved. The CDR3 is made up of 14 amino acids. The V and J ends lost 0 bases and 1 base respectively, with 8 bases between them. Germline CDR1 and CDR2: SGDLS and YYNGEE.

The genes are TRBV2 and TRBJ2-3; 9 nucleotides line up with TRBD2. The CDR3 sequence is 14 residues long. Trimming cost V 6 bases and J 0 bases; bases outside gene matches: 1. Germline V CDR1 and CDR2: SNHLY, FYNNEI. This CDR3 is CASRGLASTDTQYF. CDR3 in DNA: TGTGCCAGCAGGGGACTAGCTAGCACAGATACGCAGTATTTT.

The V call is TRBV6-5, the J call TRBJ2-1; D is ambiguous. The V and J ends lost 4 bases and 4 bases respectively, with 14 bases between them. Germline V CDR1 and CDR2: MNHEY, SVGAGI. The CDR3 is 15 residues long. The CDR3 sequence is CASSSDNPIYNEQFF. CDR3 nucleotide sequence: TGTGCCAGCAGTTCGGATAACCCAATTTACAATGAGCAGTTCTTC.

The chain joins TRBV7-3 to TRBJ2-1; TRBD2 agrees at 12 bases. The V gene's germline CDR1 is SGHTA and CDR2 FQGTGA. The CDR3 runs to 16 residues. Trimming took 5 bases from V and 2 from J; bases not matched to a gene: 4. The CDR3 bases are TGTGCCAGCAGCATCCCTAGCGGGAGGGCCTACAATGAGCAGTTCTTC. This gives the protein CASSIPSGRAYNEQFF.